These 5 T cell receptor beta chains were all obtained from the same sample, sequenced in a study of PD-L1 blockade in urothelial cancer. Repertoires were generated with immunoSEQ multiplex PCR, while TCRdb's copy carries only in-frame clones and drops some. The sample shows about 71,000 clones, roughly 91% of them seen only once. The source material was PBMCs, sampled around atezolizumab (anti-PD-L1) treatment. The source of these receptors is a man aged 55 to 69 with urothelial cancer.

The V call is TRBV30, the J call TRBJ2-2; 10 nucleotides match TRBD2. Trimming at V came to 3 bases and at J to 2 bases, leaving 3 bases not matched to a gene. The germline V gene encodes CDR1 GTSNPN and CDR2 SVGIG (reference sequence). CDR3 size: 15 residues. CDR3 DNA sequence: TGTGCCTGGAGCATAGCGGGGGGAAACACCGGGGAGCTGTTTTTT. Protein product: CAWSIAGGNTGELFF.

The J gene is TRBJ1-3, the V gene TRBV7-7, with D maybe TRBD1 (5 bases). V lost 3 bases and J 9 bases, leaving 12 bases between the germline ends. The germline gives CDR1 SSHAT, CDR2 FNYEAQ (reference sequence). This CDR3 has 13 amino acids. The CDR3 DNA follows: TGTGCCAGCAGCTTCGACAGCTCGGGCACCATATATTTT. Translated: CASSFDSSGTIYF.

CDR3 amino acids: CSRDSGGRDTQYF. The CDR3 region has the DNA TGCAGTCGGGATAGCGGGGGGAGGGATACGCAGTATTTT. The J gene is TRBJ2-3, the V gene TRBV29-1; 10 nucleotides align to TRBD2. This CDR3 has 13 residues. From germline, CDR1 is SQVTM and CDR2 ANQGSEA.

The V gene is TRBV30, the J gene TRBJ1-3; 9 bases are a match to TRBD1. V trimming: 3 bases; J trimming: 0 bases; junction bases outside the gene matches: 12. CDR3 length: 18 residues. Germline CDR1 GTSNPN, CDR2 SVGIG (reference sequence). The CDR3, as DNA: TGTGCCTGGAGGGGGGGACAGGGAAGGTTCTACTCTGGAAACACCATATATTTT. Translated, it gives CAWRGGQGRFYSGNTIYF. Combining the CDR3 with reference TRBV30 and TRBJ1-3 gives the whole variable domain SQTIHQWPATLVQPVGSPLSLECTVEGTSNPNLYWYRQAAGRGLQLLFYSVGIGQISSEVPQNLSASRPQDRQFILSSKKLLLSDSGFYLCAWRGGQGRFYSGNTIYFGEGSWLTVV.

Here the CDR3 reads CASSTDGLNTGELFF. In DNA, the CDR3 is TGTGCCAGCAGCACCGACGGACTTAACACCGGGGAGCTGTTTTTT. The chain links TRBV5-4 to TRBJ2-2, with D perhaps TRBD2 (5 bases). Trimming removed 4 bases at V and 2 bases at J, with 12 bases between. The CDR3 consists of 15 residues. Germline values: CDR1 SGHNT, CDR2 YYREEE (reference sequence).